The rows below give T cell receptor beta chains drawn from one sample of a study of metastatic and nonmetastatic thyroid tumors. TCRdb reprocessed the PCR reads via MiXCR. The data show tens of thousands of clones, 14% to 15% seen once. Sequenced input: blood. The receptors were sampled from a female donor with papillary thyroid cancer or a benign thyroid nodule (not recorded which). Some clones in this sample may be carry-over from other donors' samples. Each CDR3 is given with its conserved first and last residue. The order of the fields is clone size, D gene, J gene, V gene, CDR3 DNA, CDR3 protein. D genes are given only for firm matches. Part of the rows lack a size; the others show once, few, many or a class for expanded clones.

-,-,TRBJ2-3,TRBV28,TGTGCCAGCAGTACTACGGGGGCTAGCACAGATACGCGGTATTTT,CASSTTGASTDTRYF
many,TRBD1,TRBJ2-5,TRBV5-1,TGCGCCAGCAGCCTGACAGGGGAACGTCGAGAGACCCAGTACTTC,CASSLTGERRETQYF
many,TRBD2,TRBJ2-1,TRBV20-1,TGCAGTGCTGCACGGACTAGCGGGGCGTCACATGAGCAGTTCTTC,CSAARTSGASHEQFF
few,-,TRBJ1-1,TRBV6-2/TRBV6-3,TGTGCCAGCAGTTACTCCCCGGGGGGTGAAGCTTTCTTT,CASSYSPGGEAFF
many,-,TRBJ2-5,TRBV30,TGTGCCTGGAGTCTGGACGTACAAAAAGAGACCCAGTACTTC,CAWSLDVQKETQYF
many,TRBD2,TRBJ2-3,TRBV20-1,TGCAGTGCACCGGGACTAGCGGGAGCTGTAGCAGATACGCAGTATTTT,CSAPGLAGAVADTQYF
-,-,TRBJ2-5,TRBV6-1,TGTGCCAGCAGAGAGATAGCTACGGAGACCCAGTACTTC,CASREIATETQYF
-,-,TRBJ1-1,TRBV3-1,TGTGCCAGCAGCCAAGACTGGGACCAGGGGAACACTGAAGCTTTCTTT,CASSQDWDQGNTEAFF
many,-,TRBJ1-2,TRBV24-1,TGTGCCACCAGTGATCCAGGCCAAAACTATGGCTACACCTTC,CATSDPGQNYGYTF
many,-,TRBJ1-2,TRBV4-1,TGCGCCAGCAGCCACTGGCCAGGGGCTGATGGCTACACCTTC,CASSHWPGADGYTF
many,TRBD1,TRBJ1-5,TRBV3-1,TGTGCCAGCAGCCAGGGACAGAATCAGCCCCAGCATTTT,CASSQGQNQPQHF
-,-,TRBJ1-2,TRBV7-3,TGTGCCAGCGGCTTGGGGGGAGGCTACACCTTC,CASGLGGGYTF
many,-,TRBJ1-1,TRBV18,TGTGCCACCTTAGGGGGAGGCTTCACTGAAGCTTTCTTT,CATLGGGFTEAFF
many,-,TRBJ2-1,TRBV6-1,TGTGCCAGCAGTGAAGAGAAGGGGAGCTACAATGAGCAGTTCTTC,CASSEEKGSYNEQFF
many,TRBD1,TRBJ2-5,TRBV11-2,TGTGCCAGCAGCCGTCCGGGACAGGGGAAAAAAGAGACCCGGTACTTC,CASSRPGQGKKETRYF
many,-,TRBJ1-1,TRBV18,TGTGCCAGCTCACCCCCGGGACACCAGAACACTGAAGCTTTCTTT,CASSPPGHQNTEAFF
many,-,TRBJ1-1,TRBV19,TGTGCCAGTAGTATTACGCGGTCCTACGCTGAAGCTTTCTTT,CASSITRSYAEAFF
few,-,TRBJ1-1,TRBV7-2,TGTGCCAGCAGCTTAGACGGGGGGGCTGAAGCTTTCTTT,CASSLDGGAEAFF
many,-,TRBJ2-1,TRBV3-1,TGTGCCAGCAGCCATCCCCCGAGGACCAGCAACTCCTACAATGAGCAGTTCTTC,CASSHPPRTSNSYNEQFF
many,TRBD2,TRBJ2-1,TRBV11-3,TGTGCCAGCAGCTTAGAGATATATTTGGGGACTAGCGAAGCCTACAATGAGCAGTTCTTC,CASSLEIYLGTSEAYNEQFF
-,TRBD1,TRBJ1-3,TRBV11-2,TGTGCCAGCAGCTTAATGGGACAGACCAACTCTGGAAACACCATATATTTT,CASSLMGQTNSGNTIYF
few,-,TRBJ2-1,TRBV6-1,TGTGCCAGCAGATGCCTAGTGGGCGGGAAGATAAATGAGCAGTTCTTC,CASRCLVGGKINEQFF
-,-,TRBJ1-5,TRBV10-3,TGTGCCATCAGTGAGGGGAAGGGAAGCATCCATAGCAATCAGCCCCAGCATTTT,CAISEGKGSIHSNQPQHF
medium-sized,-,TRBJ2-7,TRBV4-3,TGCGCCAGCAGCCCCGGGACCCGGACCTACGAGCAGTACTTC,CASSPGTRTYEQYF